The clone carrying this T cell receptor beta chain was counted a few times. Its target is not known. This sample stems from a study of CD8 T cells in ankylosing spondylitis. Library preparation for TCR beta used quantitative 5'-RACE with molecular barcodes. TCRdb ran MiXCR on the 5' RACE reads and lists one entry per CDR3 protein. Of approximately 150,000 distinct CDR3 sequences in the sample, under 20% were seen once. Whole-study results and caveats: Before this, some motif variants had been reported in reactive arthritis synovial fluid and blood. A TCR beta motif made of about eight highly homologous variants seemed typical of ankylosing spondylitis blood. Clones linked to the disease showed a CD8+ phenotype. They occurred at relatively low frequencies in peripheral blood.

Germline loops: CDR1 MGHRA, CDR2 YSYEKL. With V trimmed by 4 bases and J by 4 bases, 9 bases remained unmatched. The CDR3 has 16 residues. The V gene is TRBV4-1, the J gene TRBJ2-3; 9 bases line up with TRBD2. Sequencing was performed on blood, either unsorted or a sorted T cell fraction (not recorded which). The clonotype was recovered from a male donor with ankylosing spondylitis. Written as DNA, the CDR3 is TGCGCCAGCAGCCCCATAGCGGGAGTTTGGGCAGATACGCAGTATTTT. Translated, it gives CASSPIAGVWADTQYF.